This entry lists 2 T cell receptor beta chains sequenced from one sample in a study of Ad26.COV2.S vaccination and SARS-CoV-2 variants. The method was immunoSEQ multiplex PCR; TCRdb's version includes in-frame clones alone and lacks a portion of them. The sample lists 350,000 to 450,000 clones; about 90% were seen once. The source material was peripheral blood, sampled after recovery from COVID-19. The receptor set was obtained from a human donor who had recovered from COVID-19.

The chain couples TRBV12-5 to TRBJ1-2, with D perhaps TRBD1 (6 bases). Deletions cut 5 bases from V and 5 bases from J, with 15 bases between. This CDR3 is 14 amino acids long. The germline CDR1 and CDR2 sequences are LGHNT and FRNRAP. CDR3 sequence: CASGTVGGKYGYTF. DNA of the CDR3: TGTGCTAGTGGTACCGTAGGGGGAAAATATGGCTACACCTTC.

V usage is TRBV5-4 and J usage is TRBJ2-2; 8 bases are shared with TRBD2. The CDR3 is 16 amino acids. The junction had 8 bases not matched to a gene; V was cut back by 4 bases and J by 3 bases. Germline V CDR1 and CDR2: SGHNT, YYREEE (reference sequence). The CDR3 nucleotides read TGTGCCAGCAGCCCCCGGCGGGGGGATGACACCGGGGAGCTGTTTTTT. Encoded protein: CASSPRRGDDTGELFF. The whole variable domain, remainder taken from reference TRBV5-4 and TRBJ2-2, is ETGVTQSPTHLIKTRGQQVTLRCSSQSGHNTVSWYQQALGQGPQFIFQYYREEENGRGNFPPRFSGLQFPNYSSELNVNALELDDSALYLCASSPRRGDDTGELFFGEGSRLTVL.